This T cell receptor beta chain emerged from a study of T cell repertoires in cytomegalovirus infection (dated by TCRdb to the late 2010s). About the investigation overall: The HLA type of each donor mattered for the analysis, because public TCR beta signatures pointed to carriage of CMV infection along with the matching HLA type. Findings and caveats that apply to the study as a whole: The ex vivo response was dominated by HLA-C-restricted CMV-specific TCR beta clonotypes, and the single most frequent clonotype in two of eight donors was supplied by these HLA-C-restricted clonotypes. In both this cohort and an independent cohort of 350 or so donors, the cumulative frequency of public TCR beta family members distinguished carriers of CMV infection plus the relevant HLA type.

According to the germline V gene (reference sequence), CDR1 reads MNHEY and CDR2 reads SMNVEV. Inclusive of the bounding cysteine and phenylalanine, the CDR3 is 12 residues long. The entry retains the CDR3 DNA only, 36 bases that are in frame from base 1. V is pared back by 6 bases and J by 6 bases, with 9 bases lying between the germline termini. This clonotype has a count of ten or more. The antigen it binds to is not known. Qualities for individual bases were not recorded, and no much larger clone is one base off. Sequenced using an Illumina HiSeq 1500. Clones were called with MiXCR by TCRdb after fastp trimmed the public reads at Q25, and only in-frame beta chains were retained. Records with the same CDR3 protein are collapsed into one entry carrying the most frequent genes and DNA. The sample table shows approximately 500,000 distinct CDR3 sequences, and approximately 17% are seen once. 20% to 30% of the sample is taken by the ten largest.

This TCR derives from a human donor in good health (CMV status not recorded). Some clones in this sample may be carry-over from other donors' samples. Sample: CD8+ T cells from PBMCs. The sequence links TRBV27 to TRBJ1-5; no D gene is confidently identified. The bases read TGTGCCAGCAGCTTTGTCGGTCAGCCCCAGCATTTT. It codes for CASSFVGQPQHF.